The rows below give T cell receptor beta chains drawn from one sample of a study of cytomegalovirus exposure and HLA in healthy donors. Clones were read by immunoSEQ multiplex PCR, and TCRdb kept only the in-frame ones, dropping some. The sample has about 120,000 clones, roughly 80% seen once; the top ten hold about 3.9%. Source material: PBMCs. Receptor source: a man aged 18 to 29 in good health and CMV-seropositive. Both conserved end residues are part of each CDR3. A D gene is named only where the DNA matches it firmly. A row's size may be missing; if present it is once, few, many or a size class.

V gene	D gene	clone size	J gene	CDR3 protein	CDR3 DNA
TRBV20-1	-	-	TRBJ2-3	CSAHWGGTQYF	TGCAGTGCCCACTGGGGGGGCACGCAGTATTTT
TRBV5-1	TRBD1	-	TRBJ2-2	CASSFRTGSNGELFF	TGCGCCAGCAGCTTCCGGACAGGGTCGAACGGGGAGCTGTTTTTT
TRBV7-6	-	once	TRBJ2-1	CASSLERLNEQFF	TGTGCCAGCAGCTTAGAGAGGCTCAATGAGCAGTTCTTC
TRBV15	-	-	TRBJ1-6	CATTKDSYNSPLHF	TGTGCCACCACCAAGGACAGCTATAATTCACCCCTCCACTTT
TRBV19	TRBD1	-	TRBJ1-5	CASSMGSWAGGGPGNQPQHF	TGTGCCAGTAGTATGGGAAGCTGGGCAGGGGGCGGTCCAGGCAATCAGCCCCAGCATTTT
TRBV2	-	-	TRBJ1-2	CASRENLGPGVNYGYTF	TGTGCCAGCAGAGAAAACTTGGGTCCAGGGGTGAACTATGGCTACACCTTC
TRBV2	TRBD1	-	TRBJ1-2	CASSEADDRGDGYTF	TGTGCCAGCAGTGAAGCAGATGACAGGGGGGATGGCTACACCTTC
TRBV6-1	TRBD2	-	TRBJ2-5	CASSGMGLATQETQYF	TGTGCCAGCAGTGGCATGGGACTAGCGACCCAAGAGACCCAGTACTTC
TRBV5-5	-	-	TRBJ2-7	CASSLAGAVGAISYEQYF	TGTGCCAGCAGCTTGGCCGGAGCAGTTGGGGCCATCTCCTACGAGCAGTACTTC
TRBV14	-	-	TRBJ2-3	CASSQAITQYF	TGTGCCAGCAGCCAAGCTATTACGCAGTATTTT
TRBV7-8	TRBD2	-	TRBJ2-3	CASSSPIPLAGVSTDTQYF	TGTGCCAGCAGCTCTCCCATTCCTTTAGCGGGCGTTAGCACAGATACGCAGTATTTT
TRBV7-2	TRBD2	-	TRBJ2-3	CASSTRRTSGISDTQYF	TGTGCCAGCAGCACCCGCAGGACTAGCGGGATTTCAGATACGCAGTATTTT
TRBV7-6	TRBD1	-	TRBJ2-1	CASSLGQGHNEQFF	TGTGCCAGCAGCTTGGGACAGGGCCACAATGAGCAGTTCTTC
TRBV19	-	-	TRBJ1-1	CASSIGQSTEAFF	TGTGCCAGTAGTATAGGACAGAGCACTGAAGCTTTCTTT
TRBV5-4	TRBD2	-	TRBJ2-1	CASSFTSGGADEQFF	TGTGCCAGCAGCTTTACTAGCGGGGGGGCTGATGAGCAGTTCTTC
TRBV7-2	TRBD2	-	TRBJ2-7	CASSLRPSGSLYEQYF	TGTGCCAGCAGCTTAAGGCCCAGCGGGAGCCTCTACGAGCAGTACTTC
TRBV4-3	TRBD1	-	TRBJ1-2	CASSQDSGTVYGYTF	TGCGCCAGCAGCCAAGATTCCGGGACAGTGTATGGCTACACCTTC
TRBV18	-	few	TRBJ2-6	CASSPFSGQSSGANVLTF	TGTGCCAGCTCACCATTCTCTGGACAGTCCTCTGGGGCCAACGTCCTGACTTTC
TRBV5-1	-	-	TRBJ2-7	CASSPRGDLEQYF	TGCGCCAGCAGCCCCCGGGGTGACTTGGAGCAGTACTTC
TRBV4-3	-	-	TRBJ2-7	CASSQEARGYEQYF	TGCGCCAGCAGCCAAGAAGCACGCGGTTACGAGCAGTACTTC
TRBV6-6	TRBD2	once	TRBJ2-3	CASSPSGNTDTQYF	TGTGCCAGCAGTCCCAGCGGGAACACAGATACGCAGTATTTT
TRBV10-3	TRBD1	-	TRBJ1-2	CATGTGGHGYTF	TGTGCCACCGGGACAGGGGGGCATGGCTACACCTTC
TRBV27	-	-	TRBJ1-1	CASSPWTADRDTEAFF	TGTGCCAGCAGTCCCTGGACAGCAGACCGAGACACTGAAGCTTTCTTT
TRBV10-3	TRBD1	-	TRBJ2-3	CAISVDRVGDTQYF	TGTGCCATCAGTGTAGACAGGGTTGGAGATACGCAGTATTTT
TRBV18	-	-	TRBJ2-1	CASSPLADSSYNEQFF	TGTGCCAGCTCACCACTAGCGGACTCATCGTACAATGAGCAGTTCTTC
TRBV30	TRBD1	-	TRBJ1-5	CACSTGSNQPQHF	TGTGCCTGCTCGACAGGGAGCAATCAGCCCCAGCATTTT
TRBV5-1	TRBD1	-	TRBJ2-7	CASSATGEVYEQYF	TGCGCCAGCAGCGCCACAGGGGAAGTCTACGAGCAGTACTTC
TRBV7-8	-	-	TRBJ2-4	CASSEQGGVDIQYF	TGTGCCAGCAGCGAACAGGGAGGGGTAGACATTCAGTACTTC
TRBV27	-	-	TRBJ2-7	CASSLRGTDSYEQYF	TGTGCCAGCAGCCTCCGGGGGACAGACTCCTACGAGCAGTACTTC